The clone carrying this T cell receptor (beta chain) has only a few counts. The target antigen is unknown. Blood was sampled at initial diagnosis of hyperthyroidism, prior to onset of any ophthalmopathy symptoms. This sample was included in a study of T cells in Graves' hyperthyroidism and ophthalmopathy. TCR beta CDR3 region amplification was performed from RNA transcripts. With the HTBI primer set, the TCR CDR3 went through a first round of RT-PCR. TCRdb called the multiplex PCR reads again in MiXCR, with one record for every CDR3 protein. Of around 250,000 distinct CDR3 sequences in the sample, about 15% were seen once. The CDR3 contains 14 residues. The V end lost 6 bases, the J end lost 7 bases, and 18 bases lay between the germline ends. Germline V gives CDR1 MDHEN, CDR2 SYDVKM. Overall study results and limits: Ophthalmopathy and stable hyperthyroidism were separated by a 13 V-J model.

This sequence was found in a woman in her forties with Graves' hyperthyroidism that later progressed to Graves' ophthalmopathy. The specimen sequenced was blood. The genes are TRBV28 and TRBJ1-2, with a tentative D call TRBD1 (6 bases). The CDR3 sequence: CASSLYGQLPGYTF. DNA of the CDR3: TGTGCCAGCAGCCTTTACGGACAGCTGCCTGGCTACACCTTC.